These 8 T cell receptor beta chains came from one sample sequenced in a study of PD-L1 blockade in urothelial cancer. The time point is: peripheral blood 6 weeks after treatment start. Only in-frame clones appear in the TCRdb table, and some are missing; sequencing was by immunoSEQ multiplex PCR. The table records approximately 120,000 clones, more than 75% of them present only once. This specimen consisted of PBMCs, obtained around atezolizumab (anti-PD-L1) treatment. These TCRs come from a man aged 45-60 years with urothelial cancer.

This clone is a singleton in its sample. The chain joins TRBV4-2 to TRBJ2-7; TRBD2 might be the D (5 bases). There are 16 residues in the CDR3. Trimming took off 1 base at V and 0 bases at J, with 13 bases between the two ends. CDR1 is LGHNA and CDR2 is YNFKEQ in the germline V gene. The CDR3: CASSQGYRESSYEQYF. CDR3 nucleotides: TGTGCCAGCAGCCAAGGATATAGGGAGAGCTCCTACGAGCAGTACTTC.

This chain links TRBV2 with TRBJ1-6; possible D gene TRBD1, 5 bases. Trimming removed 6 bases at V and 4 bases at J, with 7 bases between. The V gene's germline CDR1 is SNHLY and CDR2 FYNNEI. This CDR3 contains 13 residues. CDR3 region: CASRGRYNSPLHF. The CDR3 nucleotides read TGTGCCAGCAGGGGGCGGTATAATTCACCCCTCCACTTT. The whole variable domain, remainder taken from reference TRBV2 and TRBJ1-6, is EPEVTQTPSHQVTQMGQEVILRCVPISNHLYFYWYRQILGQKVEFLVSFYNNEISEKSEIFDDQFSVERPDGSNFTLKIRSTKLEDSAMYFCASRGRYNSPLHFGNGTRLTVT.

The chain recombines TRBV28 with TRBJ1-2; 8 nucleotides align to TRBD1. The CDR3 runs 14 residues. The germline V gene has CDR1 MDHEN and CDR2 SYDVKM. With 7 bases clipped from V and 4 bases from J, the junction kept 8 bases outside the gene matches. The chain's CDR3 is CASIKGQGGYGYTF. The CDR3 DNA sequence: TGTGCCAGCATCAAAGGACAGGGAGGCTATGGCTACACCTTC.

CDR3 region: CAISDRGGTPNYGYTF. The CDR3 DNA follows: TGTGCCATCAGTGATCGTGGCGGTACTCCTAACTATGGCTACACCTTC. The V and J genes are TRBV10-3 and TRBJ1-2; D uncertain. Per germline, CDR1 ENHRY and CDR2 SYGVKD. The length of the CDR3 is 16 residues. V was trimmed by 3 bases and J by 0 bases, leaving 14 bases between them.

The V and J genes are TRBV5-4 and TRBJ2-5; TRBD2 agrees at 10 bases. The J segment lost 4 bases and the V segment lost 6 bases, leaving 12 bases of the junction unmatched. Germline V gene lookup returns CDR1 SGHNT and CDR2 YYREEE (reference sequence). CDR3 length: 16 amino acids. The CDR3 region is CASTSYLAGELETQYF. CDR3 bases: TGTGCCAGCACCTCCTATCTAGCGGGAGAGTTAGAGACCCAGTACTTC.

V gene TRBV30 combines with J gene TRBJ1-3, with a tentative D call TRBD1 (5 bases). CDR1 and CDR2 from the germline V gene are GTSNPN and SVGIG (reference sequence). The CDR3 is 14 residues long. V shed 3 bases and J shed 4 bases, with 13 bases lying between them. CDR3 bases: TGTGCCTGGAGGGACGGGGGGTTGGGAAACACCATATATTTT. Protein: CAWRDGGLGNTIYF.

This rearrangement joins TRBV5-4 to TRBJ1-1; 8 bases agree with TRBD1. The J segment lost 11 bases and the V segment lost 0 bases, leaving 12 bases of the junction unmatched. This CDR3 is 15 amino acids long. Looked up from germline, CDR1 is SGHNT and CDR2 is YYREEE (reference sequence). In nucleotides, the CDR3 is TGTGCCAGCAGCTTGGCGTCGACAGGGGTAATCGGGGCTTTCTTT. This translates into CASSLASTGVIGAFF. Full variable domain (missing parts from reference TRBV5-4 and TRBJ1-1): ETGVTQSPTHLIKTRGQQVTLRCSSQSGHNTVSWYQQALGQGPQFIFQYYREEENGRGNFPPRFSGLQFPNYSSELNVNALELDDSALYLCASSLASTGVIGAFFGQGTRLTVV.

The rearrangement links TRBV28 to TRBJ2-3, with D possibly matching TRBD1 (5 bases). Germline V CDR1 and CDR2: MDHEN, SYDVKM. Trimming pared 9 bases from V and 6 bases from J, leaving 16 bases between. The CDR3 is 13 residues long. This CDR3 is CASSRQHRDTQYF. The CDR3 DNA is TGTGCCAGTTCTAGACAGCACAGGGATACGCAGTATTTT.